Presented here are 10 T cell receptor beta chains from one specimen sequenced in a study of liver allograft versus peripheral blood T cells. Overall study context: Transplanted-liver T cell receptor repertoires were compared with recipients' peripheral blood repertoires.

A single record per CDR3 protein comes from TCRdb applying MiXCR to the reads. The sample includes under 4,000 distinct CDR3 sequences, 14% of them seen just once. The origin of the receptors is a human patient who had a liver transplant. These T cells may partly come from the graft donor.

This clonotype was counted at least ten times. The chain joins TRBV5-6 to TRBJ2-3, with 7 positions matching TRBD2. CDR1 and CDR2 from the germline V gene are SGHDT and YYEEEE. The length of the CDR3 is 15 residues. With V trimmed by 2 bases and J by 1 base, 4 bases remained unmatched. Here the CDR3 DNA reads TGTGCCAGCAGCTTAGAGCTAGCGGGCACAGATACGCAGTATTTT. Its protein product is CASSLELAGTDTQYF.

The sample holds many counts of this clonotype. The rearrangement joins TRBV12-3 or TRBV12-4 to TRBJ2-2, with 8 bases aligning to TRBD1. This CDR3 region has 15 residues. V shed 7 bases and J 4 bases; nucleotides not matched to a gene: 8. The CDR3 reads CASTMDRAGTGELFF. CDR3 DNA sequence: TGTGCCAGCACCATGGACAGGGCGGGCACCGGGGAGCTGTTTTTT.

There are many counts of this clonotype. The genes are TRBV27 and TRBJ1-5; maybe TRBD1 (6 bases). The CDR3 length is 15 residues. Germline CDR1 MNHEY, CDR2 SMNVEV (reference sequence). Trimming shortened V by 2 bases and J by 1 base, and 9 bases separated the two germline ends. This chain's CDR3 is CASSLVGASNQPQHF. The DNA for the CDR3 is TGTGCCAGCAGTTTAGTGGGGGCCAGCAATCAGCCCCAGCATTTT.

This clonotype qualifies as medium-sized (0.01 to 0.1%). The chain uses TRBV2 and TRBJ1-2; perhaps TRBD1 as D (5 bases). The CDR3 covers 16 residues. Germline V CDR1 and CDR2: SNHLY, FYNNEI. Trimming removed 5 bases at V and 4 bases at J, with 20 bases between. The CDR3 is CASSLFLPDRLYGYTF. In DNA, the CDR3 is TGTGCCAGCAGTCTTTTCCTCCCCGACAGACTCTATGGCTACACCTTC.

This clonotype is labeled medium-sized. The J gene is TRBJ1-6, the V gene TRBV27; 8 nucleotides match TRBD1. Unmatched junction bases numbered 10, after V lost 6 bases and J lost 12 bases. The CDR3 consists of 14 residues. Per germline, CDR1 MNHEY and CDR2 SMNVEV (reference sequence). CDR3 coding DNA: TGTGCCAGCAGCTTGGGCCAGGGGGCTCAACCCCTCCACTTT. Its protein is CASSLGQGAQPLHF.

Relative to its sample, this clonotype is medium-sized (0.01 to 0.1%). The chain employs TRBV28 and TRBJ1-2, with 7 bases that match TRBD1. CDR3 length: 15 residues. The germline CDR1 and CDR2 sequences are MDHEN and SYDVKM. V was clipped by 5 bases and J by 2 bases; unmatched bases: 8. The DNA of the CDR3 is TGTGCCAGCAGTCCCTTGACAGGGATGAACTATGGCTACACCTTC. Translated, it gives CASSPLTGMNYGYTF.

This clonotype qualifies as medium-sized. V and J are TRBV27 and TRBJ2-1, with D unclear. Looked up from germline, CDR1 is MNHEY and CDR2 is SMNVEV (reference sequence). Trimming cost V 0 bases and J 6 bases, with 12 bases left between them. This CDR3 comprises 15 residues. The CDR3 region is CASSLSARWGNEQFF. CDR3 nucleotide sequence: TGTGCCAGCAGTTTATCCGCTAGGTGGGGCAATGAGCAGTTCTTC.

This clonotype was recorded at least ten times. V is TRBV11-2 and J is TRBJ2-7; D is unclear. CDR1 and CDR2 (germline): SGHAT, FQNNGV. V was trimmed by 0 bases and J by 5 bases, leaving 11 bases between them. There are 14 residues in the CDR3. The CDR3 loop reads CASSLDTFTDEQYF. In DNA, the CDR3 is TGTGCCAGCAGCTTAGATACTTTTACTGACGAGCAGTACTTC. The full variable domain, rest sourced from reference TRBV11-2 and TRBJ2-7, is EAGVAQSPRYKIIEKRQSVAFWCNPISGHATLYWYQQILGQGPKLLIQFQNNGVVDDSQLPKDRFSAERLKGVDSTLKIQPAKLEDSAVYLCASSLDTFTDEQYFGPGTRLTVT.

By its share, this clonotype is medium-sized. The chain combines TRBV5-6 with TRBJ1-5; D is possibly TRBD1 (6 bases). CDR1 SGHDT and CDR2 YYEEEE come from the germline V gene. Trimming removed 0 bases from V and 8 bases from J, with 30 bases in between. This CDR3 is built from 20 residues. The CDR3 loop reads CASSLGGPTGTGRFLEPQHF. Here the CDR3 DNA reads TGTGCCAGCAGCTTGGGGGGGCCTACAGGGACGGGTCGATTTCTAGAGCCCCAGCATTTT. Together with reference TRBV5-6 and TRBJ1-5, the CDR3 gives the full variable domain: DAGVTQSPTHLIKTRGQQVTLRCSPKSGHDTVSWYQQALGQGPQFIFQYYEEEERQRGNFPDRFSGHQFPNYSSELNVNALLLGDSALYLCASSLGGPTGTGRFLEPQHFGDGTRLSIL.

There are many counts of this clonotype. The gene calls are TRBV27 and TRBJ2-1, with TRBD1 matching over 8 bases. The CDR3 runs 14 residues. Per germline, CDR1 MNHEY and CDR2 SMNVEV (reference sequence). V shed 4 bases, J shed 5 bases, and the junction held 4 bases outside the gene matches. The CDR3 loop reads CASSYRGSDNEQFF. The CDR3 DNA reads TGTGCCAGCAGTTACAGGGGGAGCGACAATGAGCAGTTCTTC.